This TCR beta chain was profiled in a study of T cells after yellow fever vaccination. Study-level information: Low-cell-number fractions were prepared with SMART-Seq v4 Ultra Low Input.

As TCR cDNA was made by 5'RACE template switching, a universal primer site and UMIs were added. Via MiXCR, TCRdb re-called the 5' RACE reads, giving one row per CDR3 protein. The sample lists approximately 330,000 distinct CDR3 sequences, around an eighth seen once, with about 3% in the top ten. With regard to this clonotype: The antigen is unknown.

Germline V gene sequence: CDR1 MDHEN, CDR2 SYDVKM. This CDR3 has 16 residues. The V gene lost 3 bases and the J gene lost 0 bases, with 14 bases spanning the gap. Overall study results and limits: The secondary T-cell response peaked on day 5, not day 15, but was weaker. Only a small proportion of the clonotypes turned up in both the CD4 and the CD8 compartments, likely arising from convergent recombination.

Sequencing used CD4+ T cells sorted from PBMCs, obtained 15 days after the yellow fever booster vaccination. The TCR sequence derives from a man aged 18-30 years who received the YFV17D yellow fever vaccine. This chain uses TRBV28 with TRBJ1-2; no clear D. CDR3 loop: CASSLVRAVSNYGYTF. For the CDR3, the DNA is TGTGCCAGCAGTTTGGTCCGGGCGGTCTCTAACTATGGCTACACCTTC.